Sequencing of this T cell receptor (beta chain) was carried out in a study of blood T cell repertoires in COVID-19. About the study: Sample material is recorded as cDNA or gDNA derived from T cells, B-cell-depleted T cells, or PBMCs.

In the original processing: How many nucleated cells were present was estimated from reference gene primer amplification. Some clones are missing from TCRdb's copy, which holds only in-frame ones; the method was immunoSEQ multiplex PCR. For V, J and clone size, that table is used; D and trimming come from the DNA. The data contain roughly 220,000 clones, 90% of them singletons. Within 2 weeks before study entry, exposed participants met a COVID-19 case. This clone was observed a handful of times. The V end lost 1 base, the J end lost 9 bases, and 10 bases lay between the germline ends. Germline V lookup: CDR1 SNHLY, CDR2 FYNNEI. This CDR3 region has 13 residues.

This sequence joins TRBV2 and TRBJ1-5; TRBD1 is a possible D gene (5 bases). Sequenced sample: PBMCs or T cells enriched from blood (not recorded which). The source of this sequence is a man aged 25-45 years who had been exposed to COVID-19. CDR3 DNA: TGTGCCAGCAGTGAAGTCAGGGATGCGCCCCAGCATTTT. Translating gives CASSEVRDAPQHF.